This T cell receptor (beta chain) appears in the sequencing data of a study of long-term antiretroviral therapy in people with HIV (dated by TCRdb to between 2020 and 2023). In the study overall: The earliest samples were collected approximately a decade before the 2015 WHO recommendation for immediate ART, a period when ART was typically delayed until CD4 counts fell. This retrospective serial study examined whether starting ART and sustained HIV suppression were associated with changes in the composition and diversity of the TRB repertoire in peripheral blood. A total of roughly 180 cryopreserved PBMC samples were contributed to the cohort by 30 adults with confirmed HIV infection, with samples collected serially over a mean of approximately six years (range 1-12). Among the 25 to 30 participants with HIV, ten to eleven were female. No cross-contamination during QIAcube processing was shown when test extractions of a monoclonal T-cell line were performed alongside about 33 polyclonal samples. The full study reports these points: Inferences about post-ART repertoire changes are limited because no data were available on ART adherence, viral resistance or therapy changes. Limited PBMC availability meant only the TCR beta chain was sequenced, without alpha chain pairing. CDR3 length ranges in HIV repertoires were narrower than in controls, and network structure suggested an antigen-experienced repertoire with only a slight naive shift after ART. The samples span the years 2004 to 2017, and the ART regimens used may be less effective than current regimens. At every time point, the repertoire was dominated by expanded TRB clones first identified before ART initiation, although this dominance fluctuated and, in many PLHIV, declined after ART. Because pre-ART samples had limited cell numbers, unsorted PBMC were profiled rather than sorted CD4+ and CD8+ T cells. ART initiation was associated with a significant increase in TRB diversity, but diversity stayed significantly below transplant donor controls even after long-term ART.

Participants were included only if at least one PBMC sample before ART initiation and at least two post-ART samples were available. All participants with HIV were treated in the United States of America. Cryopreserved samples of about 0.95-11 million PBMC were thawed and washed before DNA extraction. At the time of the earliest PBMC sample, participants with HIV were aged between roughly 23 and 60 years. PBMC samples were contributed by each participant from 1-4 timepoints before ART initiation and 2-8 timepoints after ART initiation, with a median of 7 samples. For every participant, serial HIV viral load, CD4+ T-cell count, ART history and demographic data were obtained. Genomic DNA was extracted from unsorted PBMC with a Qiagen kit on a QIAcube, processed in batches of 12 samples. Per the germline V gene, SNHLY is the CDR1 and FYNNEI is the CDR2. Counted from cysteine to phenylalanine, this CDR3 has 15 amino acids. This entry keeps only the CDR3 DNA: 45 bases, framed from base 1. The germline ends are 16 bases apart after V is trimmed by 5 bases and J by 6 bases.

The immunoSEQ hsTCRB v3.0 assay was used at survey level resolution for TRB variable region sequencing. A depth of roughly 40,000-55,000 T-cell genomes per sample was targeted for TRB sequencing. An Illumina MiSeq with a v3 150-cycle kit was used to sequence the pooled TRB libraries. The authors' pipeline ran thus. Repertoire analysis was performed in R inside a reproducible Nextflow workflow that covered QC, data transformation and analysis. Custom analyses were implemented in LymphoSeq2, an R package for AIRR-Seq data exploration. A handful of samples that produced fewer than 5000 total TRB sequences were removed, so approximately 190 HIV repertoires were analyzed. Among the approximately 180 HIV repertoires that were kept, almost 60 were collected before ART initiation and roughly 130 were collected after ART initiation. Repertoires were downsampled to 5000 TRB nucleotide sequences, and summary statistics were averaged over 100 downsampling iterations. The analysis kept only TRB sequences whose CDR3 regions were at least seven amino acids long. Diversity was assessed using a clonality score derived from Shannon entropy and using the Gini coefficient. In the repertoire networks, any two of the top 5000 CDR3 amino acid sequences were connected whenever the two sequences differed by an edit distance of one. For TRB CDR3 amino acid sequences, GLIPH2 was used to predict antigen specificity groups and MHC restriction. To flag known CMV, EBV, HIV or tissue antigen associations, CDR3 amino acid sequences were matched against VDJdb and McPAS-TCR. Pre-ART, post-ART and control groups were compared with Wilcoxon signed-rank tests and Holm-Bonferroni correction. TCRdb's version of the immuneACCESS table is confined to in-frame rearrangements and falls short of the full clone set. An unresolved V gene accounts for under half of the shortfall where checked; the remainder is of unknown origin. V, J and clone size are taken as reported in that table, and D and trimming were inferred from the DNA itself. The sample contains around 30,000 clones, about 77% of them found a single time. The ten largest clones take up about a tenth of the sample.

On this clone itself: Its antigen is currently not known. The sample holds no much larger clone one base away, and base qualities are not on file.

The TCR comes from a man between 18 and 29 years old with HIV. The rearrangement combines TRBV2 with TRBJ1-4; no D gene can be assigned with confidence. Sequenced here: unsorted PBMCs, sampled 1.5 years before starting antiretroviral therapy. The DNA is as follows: TGTGCCAGCAGTACAACGCAAAACTGGGATGAAAAACTGTTTTTT. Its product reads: CASSTTQNWDEKLFF. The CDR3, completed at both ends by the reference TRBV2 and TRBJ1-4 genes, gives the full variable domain EPEVTQTPSHQVTQMGQEVILRCVPISNHLYFYWYRQILGQKVEFLVSFYNNEISEKSEIFDDQFSVERPDGSNFTLKIRSTKLEDSAMYFCASSTTQNWDEKLFFGSGTQLSVL.